The 28 T cell receptor beta chains below all came from one sample that was sequenced in a study of T cell repertoires in cytomegalovirus infection. TCRdb re-called the reads through MiXCR, storing one row per CDR3 protein. The data contain hundreds of thousands of distinct CDR3 sequences, approximately 24% of them singletons. The sequenced sample was CD8+ T cells from PBMCs. These TCRs come from a human donor in good health (CMV status not recorded). Some clones in this sample may be carry-over from other donors' samples.

This clonotype was picked up many times. V is TRBV7-6 and J is TRBJ2-7; perhaps TRBD2 as D (6 bases). V gave up 4 bases and J gave up 2 bases, with 9 bases separating them. Looked up from germline, CDR1 is SGHVS and CDR2 is FNYEAQ. The CDR3 spans 13 residues. CDR3 coding DNA: TGTGCCAGCAGCTGGGACTCGACCTACGAGCAGTACTTC. Translation: CASSWDSTYEQYF.

The rearrangement links TRBV5-1 to TRBJ1-1; D is uncertain. V lost 9 bases and J lost 5, with 17 bases in between. The CDR3 runs to 13 residues. Germline assignment: CDR1 SGHRS and CDR2 YFSETQ. Here the CDR3 reads CATSEGLLTEAFF. CDR3 DNA: TGCGCCACCTCCGAGGGCCTTCTGACTGAAGCTTTCTTT. The full variable domain, with the rest looked up from reference TRBV5-1 and TRBJ1-1, is KAGVTQTPRYLIKTRGQQVTLSCSPISGHRSVSWYQQTPGQGLQFLFEYFSETQRNKGNFPGRFSGRQFSNSRSEMNVSTLELGDSALYLCATSEGLLTEAFFGQGTRLTVV.

The J gene is TRBJ2-3, the V gene TRBV6-6; TRBD2 might be the D (6 bases). V gave up 10 bases and J gave up 4 bases, with 18 bases separating them. CDR3 length: 14 amino acids. Germline CDR1 and CDR2: MNHNY and SVGAGI (reference sequence). The CDR3 DNA sequence: TGTGCCACTCTATACCGGGACTCATCAGATACGCAGTATTTT. Residues: CATLYRDSSDTQYF.

This clonotype was found many times. The genes are TRBV7-9 and TRBJ1-4; D ambiguous. The CDR3 is 17 residues long. V was trimmed by 5 bases and J by 2 bases, leaving 18 bases between them. Germline assignment: CDR1 SEHNR and CDR2 FQNEAQ (reference sequence). The CDR3 DNA reads as TGTGCCAGCAGCACCAACGACCATCTTCGGACTAATGAAAAACTGTTTTTT. This gives the protein CASSTNDHLRTNEKLFF. Full variable domain (remainder filled in from reference TRBV7-9 and TRBJ1-4): DTGVSQNPRHKITKRGQNVTFRCDPISEHNRLYWYRQTLGQGPEFLTYFQNEAQLEKSRLLSDRFSAERPKGSFSTLEIQRTEQGDSAMYLCASSTNDHLRTNEKLFFGSGTQLSVL.

The chain joins TRBV4-1 to TRBJ2-1, with 7 positions matching TRBD1. The CDR3 has 15 residues. CDR1 is MGHRA and CDR2 is YSYEKL in the germline V gene. V gave up 4 bases and J gave up 7 bases; unmatched junction bases: 10. CDR3 sequence: CASSRTGTADNEQFF. The CDR3 DNA reads TGCGCCAGCAGCCGGACCGGGACAGCGGATAATGAGCAGTTCTTC.

The table lists this clonotype with many counts. CDR3 sequence: CASSYDALRSNQPQHF. The CDR3 DNA reads as TGTGCCAGCAGTTACGACGCGTTGAGGAGCAATCAGCCCCAGCATTTT. The chain has TRBV28 and TRBJ1-5; the D is unclear. This CDR3 contains 16 residues. V gave up 4 bases and J gave up 1 base, with 14 bases separating them. In germline, CDR1 is MDHEN, CDR2 SYDVKM.

The chain carries TRBV7-9 and TRBJ2-1; 8 bases line up with TRBD1. The CDR3 sequence is 15 residues long. The V segment lost 6 bases and the J segment 3 bases; nucleotides outside the gene matches: 7. From germline, CDR1 is SEHNR and CDR2 FQNEAQ (reference sequence). The CDR3 protein is CASRTDRGLYNEQFF. The CDR3 nucleotides are TGTGCCAGCAGAACAGACAGGGGTCTCTACAATGAGCAGTTCTTC. The whole variable domain, filled in from reference TRBV7-9 and TRBJ2-1, reads DTGVSQNPRHKITKRGQNVTFRCDPISEHNRLYWYRQTLGQGPEFLTYFQNEAQLEKSRLLSDRFSAERPKGSFSTLEIQRTEQGDSAMYLCASRTDRGLYNEQFFGPGTRLTVL.

This clonotype was recorded many times. This chain joins TRBV28 and TRBJ2-5; possible D gene TRBD2, 8 bases. Trimming removed 11 bases from V and 9 bases from J, with 19 bases in between. The CDR3 loop spans 12 amino acids. The germline gives CDR1 MDHEN, CDR2 SYDVKM. The CDR3 protein is CASKTGRGAQYF. CDR3 coding DNA: TGTGCCTCCAAGACAGGGCGGGGGGCCCAGTACTTC.

This clonotype was detected a few times. The chain links TRBV12-3 or TRBV12-4 to TRBJ2-5; 12 positions match TRBD2. Trimming cost V 6 bases and J 5 bases; bases outside gene matches: 10. The CDR3 has 16 residues. CDR3 sequence reads: CASRRGTSGGRETQYF. The CDR3 coding sequence is TGTGCCAGCAGAAGAGGAACTAGCGGGGGGAGGGAGACCCAGTACTTC.

This rearrangement joins TRBV12-3 or TRBV12-4 to TRBJ1-3; maybe TRBD1 (5 bases). Trimming took off 6 bases at V and 8 bases at J, with 8 bases between the two ends. This CDR3 has 11 amino acids. The CDR3 nucleotides are TGTGCCAGCAGAAGGGGAGACACCATATATTTT. This gives the protein CASRRGDTIYF.

This clonotype was detected ten times or more. V is TRBV7-3 and J is TRBJ2-1, with D possibly matching TRBD1 (5 bases). This CDR3 region has 17 residues. Germline V gives CDR1 SGHTA, CDR2 FQGTGA. Deletions cut 2 bases from V and 4 bases from J, with 18 bases between. The CDR3 DNA reads as TGTGCCAGCAGCTTAGGGCCCGCGGACAACCGATACAATGAGCAGTTCTTC. It yields the protein CASSLGPADNRYNEQFF.

This clonotype was seen more than once but under ten times. The CDR3 reads CASSLGAVLLPDTQYF. The DNA of the CDR3 is TGTGCCAGCAGTTTAGGGGCAGTCTTGCTCCCTGATACGCAGTATTTT. The chain uses TRBV27 and TRBJ2-3; tentatively, D is TRBD1 (5 bases). CDR1 is MNHEY, CDR2 SMNVEV, per germline (reference sequence). The CDR3 contains 16 residues. V was clipped by 2 bases and J by 6 bases, with 18 bases between them.

J is TRBJ2-3 and V is TRBV4-3, with a tentative D call TRBD2 (6 bases). The CDR3 spans 15 residues. The ends were cut back, 1 base at V and 2 bases at J, with 10 bases in the middle. From germline, CDR1 is LGHNA and CDR2 YSLEER. This CDR3 reads CASSQVRGYTDTQYF. Written as DNA, the CDR3 is TGCGCCAGCAGCCAAGTGCGGGGATACACAGATACGCAGTATTTT.

The chain has TRBV10-3 and TRBJ2-2; D ambiguous. V was pared by 2 bases and J by 4 bases, with 11 bases between. CDR3 size: 15 residues. Germline V gene data show CDR1 as ENHRY and CDR2 as SYGVKD. The CDR3 sequence: CAISEVDPGTGELFF. The CDR3 DNA sequence: TGTGCCATCAGTGAGGTGGACCCGGGCACCGGGGAGCTGTTTTTT.

This clonotype was recorded at least ten times. The chain uses TRBV4-3 and TRBJ2-6; D unclear. Germline CDR1 reads LGHNA; CDR2 reads YSLEER. Trimming stripped 1 base from V and 2 bases from J, with 6 bases between. This CDR3 contains 15 residues. CDR3 DNA sequence: TGCGCCAGCAGCCAAGTGGGGACTGGGGCCAACGTCCTGACTTTC. Translated: CASSQVGTGANVLTF.

This clonotype has only a few counts. The chain has TRBV13 and TRBJ2-7, with a possible D match to TRBD2 (5 bases). Germline CDR1 reads PRHDT; CDR2 reads FYEKMQ (reference sequence). Trimming left V 0 bases short and J 0 bases short, with 9 bases between. This CDR3 has 15 residues. The CDR3 DNA follows: TGTGCCAGCAGCTTAGGCGGTCGGGGCTCCTACGAGCAGTACTTC. Encoded protein: CASSLGGRGSYEQYF.

A note on this clonotype: This may be a read error: a much more frequent sequence differs by one nucleotide. The chain uses TRBV7-9 and TRBJ2-7, with 9 bases identical to TRBD1. This CDR3 is built from 14 residues. From germline, CDR1 is SEHNR and CDR2 FQNEAQ (reference sequence). As DNA, the CDR3 is TGTGTCAGCAGCACAGGGGACAGGGACCACGAGCAGTACTTC. Translating it yields CVSSTGDRDHEQYF.

In the case of this clonotype: A read error may account for a junction end that differs from germline. The chain joins TRBV7-8 to TRBJ1-5; D call uncertain. The CDR3 extends over 15 amino acids. Germline V gives CDR1 SGHVS, CDR2 FQNEAQ. CDR3 DNA: TGTGTCAGCAGCTTAGGTTCCGGCGCCAATCAGCCCCAGCATTTT. Encoded protein: CVSSLGSGANQPQHF.

The V gene is TRBV6-5, the J gene TRBJ2-1; possibly TRBD2 for D (5 bases). V was clipped by 2 bases and J by 10 bases, with 12 bases between them. CDR3 size: 13 residues. In germline, CDR1 is MNHEY, CDR2 SVGAGI. Here the CDR3 reads CASSYATSSEQFF. For the CDR3, the DNA is TGTGCCAGCAGTTACGCCACTAGTAGCGAGCAGTTCTTC.

This clonotype was counted between two and nine times. This sequence joins TRBV7-6 and TRBJ2-5; tentatively, D is TRBD1 (7 bases). Per germline, CDR1 SGHVS and CDR2 FNYEAQ. The CDR3 totals 17 residues. Between the trimmed V and J ends, which lost 5 bases and 0 bases, there was a span of 19 bases. CDR3: CASSPPRGQSYQETQYF. The CDR3 DNA reads as TGTGCCAGCAGCCCCCCGCGGGGACAGTCGTACCAAGAGACCCAGTACTTC.

The J gene is TRBJ2-1, the V gene TRBV6-1, with TRBD1 matching over 10 bases. With 6 bases clipped from V and 0 bases from J, the junction kept 5 bases outside the gene matches. The CDR3 totals 16 residues. Per germline, CDR1 MNHNS and CDR2 SASEGT. The CDR3 DNA follows: TGTGCCAGCAGCGAGGACAGGGGGGGCTCCTACAATGAGCAGTTCTTC. Translated, it gives CASSEDRGGSYNEQFF.

Written as DNA, the CDR3 is TGTGCCAGCAGCCGCCGGGACCTACTGAACACTGAAGCTTTCTTT. This translates into CASSRRDLLNTEAFF. This sequence joins TRBV14 and TRBJ1-1; D may be TRBD1 (5 bases). This CDR3 spans 15 amino acids. The V and J ends lost 4 bases and 0 bases respectively, with 12 bases between them. CDR1 SGHDN and CDR2 FVKESK come from the germline V gene. The full variable domain, its missing parts supplied by reference TRBV14 and TRBJ1-1, is EAGVTQFPSHSVIEKGQTVTLRCDPISGHDNLYWYRRVMGKEIKFLLHFVKESKQDESGMPNNRFLAERTGGTYSTLKVQPAELEDSGVYFCASSRRDLLNTEAFFGQGTRLTVV.

The sample holds many counts of this clonotype. The V call is TRBV4-3, the J call TRBJ1-1; unclear D gene. The germline V and J ends were trimmed by 0 bases and 1 base, with 9 bases remaining between them. The CDR3 covers 15 residues. Looked up from germline, CDR1 is LGHNA and CDR2 is YSLEER. CDR3 loop: CASSQDRSGNTEAFF. The CDR3 region has the DNA TGCGCCAGCAGCCAAGATCGAAGTGGGAACACTGAAGCTTTCTTT.

This chain uses TRBV2 with TRBJ1-6; no clear D. V was cut by 10 bases and J by 8 bases, with 15 bases left in between. The CDR3 has 13 amino acids. Germline V CDR1 and CDR2: SNHLY, FYNNEI. CDR3 protein: CANSGGLDSPLHF. CDR3 sequence (DNA): TGTGCCAACTCGGGAGGGTTAGATTCACCCCTCCACTTT.

This clonotype was seen a few times. The genes are TRBV27 and TRBJ1-5, with a tentative D call TRBD1 (6 bases). The CDR3 spans 12 residues. V was pared by 5 bases and J by 15 bases, with 17 bases between. Germline V gives CDR1 MNHEY, CDR2 SMNVEV (reference sequence). CDR3 nucleotide sequence: TGTGCCAGCAGTCCGGGGGGCAGGTGGTGGCATTTT. Translation: CASSPGGRWWHF.

The V call is TRBV28, the J call TRBJ2-1; D gene uncertain. The CDR3 covers 13 residues. Looked up from germline, CDR1 is MDHEN and CDR2 is SYDVKM. Trimming removed 6 bases from V and 9 bases from J, with 15 bases in between. The CDR3 DNA follows: TGTGCCAGCAGCTCCGGGTTGCCGCTTGAGCAGTTCTTC. Its translation is CASSSGLPLEQFF. Together with reference TRBV28 and TRBJ2-1, the CDR3 gives the full variable domain: DVKVTQSSRYLVKRTGEKVFLECVQDMDHENMFWYRQDPGLGLRLIYFSYDVKMKEKGDIPEGYSVSREKKERFSLILESASTNQTSMYLCASSSGLPLEQFFGPGTRLTVL.

This clonotype has at least ten counts. The gene calls are TRBV12-3 or TRBV12-4 and TRBJ1-2; 12 bases map to TRBD1. With V trimmed by 6 bases and J by 4 bases, 6 bases remained unmatched. CDR3 length: 15 amino acids. The CDR3 DNA is TGTGCCAGCAGCTCGGGACAGGGGGCTGCCTATGGCTACACCTTC. Amino acids: CASSSGQGAAYGYTF.

A few counts support this clonotype. At one end the junction does not follow the germline gene, possibly because of a read error. The V gene is TRBV7-9, the J gene TRBJ2-1; 7 nucleotides agree with TRBD2. CDR3 length: 16 residues. Germline CDR1 is SEHNR and CDR2 is FQNEAQ (reference sequence). CDR3 DNA: TGTGCCAGCAGCCTAGCGGCAGAAACCCCTAACAATGAGCAGTTCTTC. This gives the protein CASSLAAETPNNEQFF.